Listed here is a single T cell receptor beta chain. CDR3 length equals 14 residues. Germline trimming cut 8 bases from V and 4 bases from J; bases unmatched to any gene: 8. Germline V gene lookup returns CDR1 SQVTM and CDR2 ANQGSEA. These data originate in a study of OX40 agonist ivuxolimab in advanced cancers. TCRdb's table, derived via immunoSEQ multiplex PCR, lists solely in-frame clones and lacks some. The sample holds around 50,000 clones; about 88% are singletons and the top ten take less than 0.75%. This sequence joins TRBV29-1 and TRBJ2-3, with 11 bases lining up with TRBD2. The sample in question was CD4+ or CD8+ T cells sorted from blood, obtained in a trial of the OX40 agonist ivuxolimab. The receptor was isolated from an adult with an advanced solid tumor such as melanoma, head and neck, liver or kidney cancer. The CDR3 region is CSSEGLAAADTQYF. CDR3 DNA sequence: TGCAGCTCCGAGGGACTAGCGGCCGCAGATACGCAGTATTTT.